The sequence of this T cell receptor (beta chain) was determined in a study of cytomegalovirus exposure and HLA in healthy donors. Worth noting for this clone: The antigen is not known.

General observations from the study: When a later analysis was performed, an Asian-associated ancestry cluster reportedly had fewer N-insertions than the roughly 690-donor mean. Indistinguishability led to the exclusion of some V segments, TRBV6-2 and TRBV6-3 included. The authors considered a cluster of highly shared sequence variants likely to be a sequencing artifact.

The V segment lost 4 bases and the J segment 5 bases; nucleotides outside the gene matches: 5. The CDR3 length is 14 residues. Germline CDR1 is LNHDA and CDR2 is SQIVND (reference sequence). The PCR had 60 Vbeta and 13 Jbeta primers. The assay was immunoSEQ multiplex PCR, and TCRdb's table has in-frame clones only and misses some. This repertoire shows 50,000 or so clones, roughly 85% found once; its top ten account for approximately 2.8%. The TCR originated in a woman aged 18 to 35 in good health and CMV-seronegative. The source material was PBMCs. J is TRBJ2-5 and V is TRBV19; 9 positions agree with TRBD2. The CDR3 protein is CASSTAGGSETQYF. The CDR3, as DNA: TGTGCCAGTAGTACTGCGGGAGGGAGTGAGACCCAGTACTTC.